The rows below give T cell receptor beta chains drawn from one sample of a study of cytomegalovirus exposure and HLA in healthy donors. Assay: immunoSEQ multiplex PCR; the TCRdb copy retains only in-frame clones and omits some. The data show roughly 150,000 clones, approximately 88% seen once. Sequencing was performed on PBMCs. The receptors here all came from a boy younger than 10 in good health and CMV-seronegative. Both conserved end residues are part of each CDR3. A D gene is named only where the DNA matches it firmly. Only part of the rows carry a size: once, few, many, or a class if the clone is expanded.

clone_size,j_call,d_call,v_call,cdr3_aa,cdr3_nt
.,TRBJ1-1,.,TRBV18,CASSSTVMNTEAFF,TGTGCCAGCTCATCAACAGTGATGAACACTGAAGCTTTCTTT
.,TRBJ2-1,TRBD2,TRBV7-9,CASSLAFLAGADEQFF,TGTGCCAGCAGCTTAGCGTTCCTAGCGGGAGCCGATGAGCAGTTCTTC
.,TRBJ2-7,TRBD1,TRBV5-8,CASSSQWTGISEQYF,TGTGCCAGCAGCTCACAGTGGACAGGGATAAGCGAGCAGTACTTC
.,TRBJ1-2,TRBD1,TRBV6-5,CASSDRGYGYTF,TGTGCCAGCAGTGACAGGGGCTATGGCTACACCTTC
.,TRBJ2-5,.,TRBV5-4,CASSPQGRETQYF,TGTGCCAGCAGCCCCCAGGGGCGAGAGACCCAGTACTTC
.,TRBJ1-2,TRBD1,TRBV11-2,CASSPGTGQLYGYTF,TGTGCCAGCAGCCCCGGGACAGGCCAACTCTATGGCTACACCTTC
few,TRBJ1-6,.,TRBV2,CASSENGQGLNSPLHF,TGTGCCAGCAGTGAGAACGGCCAGGGTTTAAATTCACCCCTCCACTTT
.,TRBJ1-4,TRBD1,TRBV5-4,CASSYEQGAREKLFF,TGTGCCAGCAGCTACGAACAGGGGGCGCGTGAAAAACTGTTTTTT
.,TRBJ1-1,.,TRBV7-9,CASSYPQGNTEAFF,TGTGCCAGCAGCTATCCACAGGGGAACACTGAAGCTTTCTTT
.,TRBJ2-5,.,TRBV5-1,CASSFQQETQYF,TGCGCCAGCAGCTTCCAACAAGAGACCCAGTACTTC
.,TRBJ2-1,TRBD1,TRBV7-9,CASSLGTGNHNEQFF,TGTGCCAGCAGCTTAGGGACAGGGAATCACAATGAGCAGTTCTTC
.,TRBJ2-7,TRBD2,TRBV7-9,CASSWGLAGGQDEQYF,TGTGCCAGCAGCTGGGGACTAGCGGGAGGGCAAGACGAGCAGTACTTC
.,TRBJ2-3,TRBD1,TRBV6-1,CASSLTGGSTDTQYF,TGTGCCAGCAGCTTGACAGGGGGAAGCACAGATACGCAGTATTTT
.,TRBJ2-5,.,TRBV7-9,CASSPLFARGPQETQYF,TGTGCCAGCAGCCCCCTTTTTGCGCGGGGCCCTCAAGAGACCCAGTACTTC
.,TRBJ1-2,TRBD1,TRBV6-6,CASSRQGDYGYTF,TGTGCCAGCAGCCGACAGGGGGACTATGGCTACACCTTC
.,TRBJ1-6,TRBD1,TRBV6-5,CASRKQGDSPLHF,TGTGCCAGCAGGAAACAGGGGGATTCACCCCTCCACTTT